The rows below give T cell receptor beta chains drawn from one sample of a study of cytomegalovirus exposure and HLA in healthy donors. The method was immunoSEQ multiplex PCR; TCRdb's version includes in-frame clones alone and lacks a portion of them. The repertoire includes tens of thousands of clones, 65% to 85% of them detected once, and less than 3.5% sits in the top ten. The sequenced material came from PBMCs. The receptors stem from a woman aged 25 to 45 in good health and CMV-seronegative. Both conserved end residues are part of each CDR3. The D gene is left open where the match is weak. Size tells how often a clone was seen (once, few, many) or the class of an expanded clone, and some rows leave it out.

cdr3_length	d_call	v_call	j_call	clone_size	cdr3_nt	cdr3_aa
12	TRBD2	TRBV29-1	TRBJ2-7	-	TGCAGCGGATCTAGCGGAGCCTACGAGCAGTACTTC	CSGSSGAYEQYF
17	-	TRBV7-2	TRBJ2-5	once	TGTGCCAGCAGCTTACTTCCTAGCGGTAATCAGGGGGAGACCCAGTACTTC	CASSLLPSGNQGETQYF
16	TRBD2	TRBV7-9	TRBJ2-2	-	TGTGCCAGCAGGGGGAGCGGGAGAGGGAGAACCGGGGAGCTGTTTTTT	CASRGSGRGRTGELFF
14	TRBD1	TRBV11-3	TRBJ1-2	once	TGTGCCAGCAGTGAGATACAGGGGGTCGGAGGCTACACCTTC	CASSEIQGVGGYTF
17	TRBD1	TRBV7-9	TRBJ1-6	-	TGTTCCAGCAGCTTAGGTCGGACGGGACAGTATAATTCACCCCTCCACTTT	CSSSLGRTGQYNSPLHF
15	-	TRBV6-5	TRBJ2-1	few	TGTGCCAGCACTCTCTTTACGGGGACCTACAATGAGCAGTTCTTC	CASTLFTGTYNEQFF
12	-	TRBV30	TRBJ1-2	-	TGTGCCTGGACTTCGGGGGAATCAGGCTACACCTTC	CAWTSGESGYTF
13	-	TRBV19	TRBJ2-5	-	TGTGCCAGTGAGGCCTGGGGCGCGGAGACCCAGTACTTC	CASEAWGAETQYF
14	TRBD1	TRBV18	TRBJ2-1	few	TGTGCCAGCTCACCAAGACAGGGGGGAGATGAGCAGTTCTTC	CASSPRQGGDEQFF
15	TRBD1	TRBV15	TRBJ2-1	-	TGTGCCACCAGCAGAGGGACAGGGGAAAGCAATGAGCAGTTCTTC	CATSRGTGESNEQFF
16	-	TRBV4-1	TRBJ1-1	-	TGCGCCAGCACCCCGGAGAACGGAAAATTGAACACTGAAGCTTTCTTT	CASTPENGKLNTEAFF
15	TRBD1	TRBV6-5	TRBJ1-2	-	TGTGCCAGCAGCCACTATGGACAGGGGAACTATGGCTACACCTTC	CASSHYGQGNYGYTF
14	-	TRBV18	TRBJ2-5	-	TGTGCCAGCTCACCTCCTAGCGACCAAGAGACCCAGTACTTC	CASSPPSDQETQYF
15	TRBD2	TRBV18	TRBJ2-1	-	TGTGCCAGCTCACCACCGGCGGCGGGAGGGAATGAGCAGTTCTTC	CASSPPAAGGNEQFF
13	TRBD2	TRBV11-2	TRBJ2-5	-	TGTGCCAGCAGCTCAGACGGGGGGGAGACCCAGTACTTC	CASSSDGGETQYF
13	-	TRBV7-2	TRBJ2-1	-	TGTGCCAGCAGCTCCAGCTCCTACAATGAGCAGTTCTTC	CASSSSSYNEQFF
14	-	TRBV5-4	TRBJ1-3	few	TGTGCCAGCAGCTTACAGGGCACCGGAAACACCATATATTTT	CASSLQGTGNTIYF
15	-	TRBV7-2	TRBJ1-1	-	TGTGCCAGCAGCTTATCCAGGTCCGAGAGCACTGAAGCTTTCTTT	CASSLSRSESTEAFF
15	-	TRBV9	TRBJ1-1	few	TGTGCCAGCAGCGTAGGGAGCGGCATGAACACTGAAGCTTTCTTT	CASSVGSGMNTEAFF
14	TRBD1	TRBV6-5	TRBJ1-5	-	TGTGCCAGCTCAACTGGCAGGGGGAATCAGCCCCAGCATTTT	CASSTGRGNQPQHF
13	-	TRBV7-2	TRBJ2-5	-	TGTGCCAGCAGCCCCACAGGGAAAGAGACCCAGTACTTC	CASSPTGKETQYF
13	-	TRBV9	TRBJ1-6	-	TGTGCCAGCTCCTGGGGGGATAATTCACCCCTCCACTTT	CASSWGDNSPLHF
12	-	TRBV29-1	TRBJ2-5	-	TGCAGCGTTGCTGAGGGGGATGAGACCCAGTACTTC	CSVAEGDETQYF
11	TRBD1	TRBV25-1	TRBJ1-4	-	TGTGCCAGCGGGACAGATGAAAAACTGTTTTTT	CASGTDEKLFF
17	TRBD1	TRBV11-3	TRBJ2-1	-	TGTGCCAGCAGCTTGAGGATTGAGGACAGGACTTCCAATGAGCAGTTCTTC	CASSLRIEDRTSNEQFF
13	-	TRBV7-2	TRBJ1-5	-	TGTGCCAGCAGCTTAGATGTCTATCAGCCCCAGCATTTT	CASSLDVYQPQHF
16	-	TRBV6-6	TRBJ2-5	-	TGTGCCAGCAGTTACTCCGACAGCGCAGTAGCAGAGACCCAGTACTTC	CASSYSDSAVAETQYF
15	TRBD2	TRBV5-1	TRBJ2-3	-	TGCGCCAGCAGCTTCAGCGGGGGGGTCGCAGATACGCAGTATTTT	CASSFSGGVADTQYF